These 4 T cell receptor beta chains were all obtained from the same sample, sequenced in a study of cytomegalovirus exposure and HLA in healthy donors. A multiplex PCR was run with 60 Vbeta primers and 13 Jbeta primers. TCRdb's table, derived via immunoSEQ multiplex PCR, lists solely in-frame clones and lacks some. The sample consists of 200,000 to 250,000 clones, 55% to 75% of them appearing once. Sequenced material: PBMCs. Receptors were obtained from a man aged 40-55 years in good health and CMV-seropositive.

The V and J genes are TRBV4-1 and TRBJ1-5; D is undetermined. This CDR3 has 14 residues. Germline assignment: CDR1 MGHRA and CDR2 YSYEKL. Trimming removed 1 base at V and 9 bases at J, with 13 bases between. CDR3 sequence (DNA): TGCGCCAGCAGCCAAGGGACGGGAGTCGGGCCCCAGCATTTT. It codes for CASSQGTGVGPQHF.

The J gene is TRBJ2-2, the V gene TRBV11-2; 10 bases map to TRBD2. CDR1 is SGHAT, CDR2 FQNNGV, per germline. The junction had 8 bases not matched to a gene; V was cut back by 3 bases and J by 7 bases. The CDR3 totals 16 residues. CDR3 DNA sequence: TGTGCCAGCAGCTTGGCTAGCGGGGGTCTGGGCGGGGAGCTGTTTTTT. Amino acid sequence: CASSLASGGLGGELFF.

The V and J genes are TRBV15 and TRBJ2-3; D remains ambiguous. Germline V gene sequence: CDR1 LNHNV, CDR2 YYDKDF (reference sequence). This CDR3 contains 13 residues. Trimming shortened V by 0 bases and J by 2 bases, and 3 bases separated the two germline ends. The DNA of the CDR3 is TGTGCCACCAGCAGAGATCTCACAGATACGCAGTATTTT. Translation gives CATSRDLTDTQYF.

There are a few counts of this clone. The genes are TRBV5-1 and TRBJ1-2; possibly TRBD1 for D (5 bases). The CDR3 sequence is 14 residues long. The germline gives CDR1 SGHRS, CDR2 YFSETQ. Trimming shortened V by 2 bases and J by 3 bases, and 11 bases separated the two germline ends. The CDR3: CASSFRGYDYGYTF. CDR3 coding DNA: TGCGCCAGCAGCTTCCGGGGGTACGACTATGGCTACACCTTC.